The 14 T cell receptor beta chains reported below all come from one sample, sequenced in a study of cytomegalovirus exposure and HLA in healthy donors. PCR amplification relied on 60 Vbeta primers (plus 13 Jbeta primers). Assay used: immunoSEQ multiplex PCR; TCRdb lists only in-frame clones, some missing. This sample has about 140,000 clones, with around 80% found just once. The sequencing input was PBMCs. These TCRs come from a man over 45 in good health and CMV-seronegative.

This clone has just a few counts. The chain combines TRBV6-6 with TRBJ2-1, with 14 bases fitting TRBD2. From germline, CDR1 is MNHNY and CDR2 SVGAGI (reference sequence). The CDR3 contains 15 residues. Trimming at V came to 6 bases and at J to 7 bases, leaving 5 bases not matched to a gene. DNA of the CDR3: TGTGCCAGCAGCATGGGACTAGCGGGAGTAAATGAGCAGTTCTTC. This sequence encodes CASSMGLAGVNEQFF.

This clone was seen only once. The chain is built from TRBV10-2 and TRBJ1-4, with D possibly matching TRBD1 (5 bases). Looked up from germline, CDR1 is WSHSY and CDR2 is SAAADI. The CDR3 has 12 amino acids. Deletions cut 8 bases from V and 7 bases from J, with 11 bases between. CDR3 sequence: CASRSGTEKLFF. The CDR3 nucleotides read TGCGCCAGCCGCAGCGGGACTGAAAAACTGTTTTTT.

The chain has TRBV7-2 and TRBJ2-5; 13 nucleotides line up with TRBD2. The junction had 6 bases not matched to a gene; V was cut back by 6 bases and J by 2 bases. The CDR3 has 16 amino acids. In germline, CDR1 is SGHTA, CDR2 FQGNSA. The CDR3 DNA follows: TGTGCCAGCAGTCGGACTAGCGGGAGCCTACAAGAGACCCAGTACTTC. Translated: CASSRTSGSLQETQYF.

This clone was observed a few times. The chain combines TRBV6-1 with TRBJ1-2; the D gene is possibly TRBD1 (6 bases). The CDR3 is made up of 14 amino acids. Germline lookup yields CDR1 MNHNS and CDR2 SASEGT. The V end lost 7 bases, the J end lost 1 base, and 13 bases lay between the germline ends. The CDR3 here is CASKRDNNNYGYTF. The CDR3 DNA reads as TGTGCCAGCAAACGGGACAACAATAACTATGGCTACACCTTC.

This clone was observed a handful of times. The chain has TRBV5-1 and TRBJ1-1; weak D call: TRBD1 (5 bases). Trimming took off 3 bases at V and 5 bases at J, with 14 bases between the two ends. The CDR3 consists of 14 residues. Germline CDR1 is SGHRS and CDR2 is YFSETQ. CDR3 bases: TGCGCCAGCAGCTCGTGGACCGGGGGGACTGAAGCTTTCTTT. It is translated as CASSSWTGGTEAFF.

The table lists this clone with a few counts. The V and J genes are TRBV2 and TRBJ2-6; 8 positions agree with TRBD1. Germline CDR1 and CDR2: SNHLY and FYNNEI. CDR3 length equals 16 residues. Trimming at V came to 3 bases and at J to 2 bases, leaving 3 bases not matched to a gene. This chain's CDR3 is CASSDARGPGANVLTF. The CDR3, as DNA: TGTGCCAGCAGTGATGCCAGGGGGCCTGGGGCCAACGTCCTGACTTTC.

J is TRBJ2-2 and V is TRBV4-1, with 8 bases that match TRBD1. Germline CDR1 and CDR2: MGHRA and YSYEKL. There are 16 residues in the CDR3. The J segment lost 9 bases and the V segment lost 2 bases, leaving 11 bases of the junction unmatched. CDR3 sequence reads: CASSQFTGGSFRELFF. DNA for the CDR3: TGCGCCAGCAGCCAATTTACAGGGGGGAGCTTTAGGGAGCTGTTTTTT.

V gene TRBV9 combines with J gene TRBJ2-3; 11 nucleotides line up with TRBD2. CDR3 length: 16 residues. Trimming cost V 4 bases and J 3 bases; bases outside gene matches: 7. Germline V gives CDR1 SGDLS, CDR2 YYNGEE. Written as DNA, the CDR3 is TGTGCCAGCAGCACAGCAAGGACTAGCGGGACAGATACGCAGTATTTT. Amino acid sequence: CASSTARTSGTDTQYF. Based on the CDR3 plus reference TRBV9 and TRBJ2-3, the full variable domain is DSGVTQTPKHLITATGQRVTLRCSPRSGDLSVYWYQQSLDQGLQFLIQYYNGEERAKGNILERFSAQQFPDLHSELNLSSLELGDSALYFCASSTARTSGTDTQYFGPGTRLTVL.

The genes are TRBV30 and TRBJ2-2; D remains unclear. The CDR3 has 12 residues. V was pared by 2 bases and J by 8 bases, with 9 bases between. Looked up from germline, CDR1 is GTSNPN and CDR2 is SVGIG (reference sequence). CDR3 protein: CAWSRGSGELFF. CDR3 nucleotides: TGTGCCTGGAGTCGCGGTTCGGGGGAGCTGTTTTTT.

This clone was seen a few times. This chain uses TRBV5-5 with TRBJ2-7, with 7 positions matching TRBD2. This CDR3 is built from 14 residues. J gave up 1 base and V 0 bases, and 1 base lay outside the gene matches. The germline V gene encodes CDR1 SGHKS and CDR2 YYEKEE (reference sequence). In nucleotides, the CDR3 is TGTGCCAGCAGCTTGGTGCGGGGGTCCTACGAGCAGTACTTC. Amino acid sequence: CASSLVRGSYEQYF. Looking up the rest from reference TRBV5-5 and TRBJ2-7 gives the full variable domain: DAGVTQSPTHLIKTRGQQVTLRCSPISGHKSVSWYQQVLGQGPQFIFQYYEKEERGRGNFPDRFSARQFPNYSSELNVNALLLGDSALYLCASSLVRGSYEQYFGPGTRLTVT.

The V call is TRBV19, the J call TRBJ2-2, with 10 bases matching TRBD2. Germline values: CDR1 LNHDA, CDR2 SQIVND (reference sequence). V lost 5 bases to trimming and J lost 4 bases; unmatched junction nucleotides: 7. CDR3 size: 16 residues. The CDR3 DNA follows: TGTGCCAGTAGTCCATCAAGCGGGAGGGCCACCGGGGAGCTGTTTTTT. It yields the protein CASSPSSGRATGELFF.

The genes are TRBV18 and TRBJ1-2, with D uncertain. Per the germline V gene, CDR1 is KGHSH and CDR2 is LQKENI. The germline V and J ends were trimmed by 8 bases and 3 bases, with 10 bases remaining between them. The CDR3 consists of 12 residues. This chain's CDR3 is CASQTGDYGYTF. The CDR3, as DNA: TGTGCCAGCCAAACCGGTGACTATGGCTACACCTTC.

The J gene is TRBJ1-1, the V gene TRBV27, with 8 bases aligning to TRBD1. The CDR3 runs 13 residues. CDR1 and CDR2 from the germline V gene are MNHEY and SMNVEV (reference sequence). Trimming cost V 6 bases and J 5 bases; bases outside gene matches: 5. The DNA for the CDR3 is TGTGCCAGCAGCACAACAGGGGGGACTGAAGCTTTCTTT. Translating gives CASSTTGGTEAFF.

The chain couples TRBV7-9 to TRBJ1-6; D is ambiguous. Germline CDR1 SEHNR, CDR2 FQNEAQ (reference sequence). Trimming left V 4 bases short and J 6 bases short, with 13 bases between. The CDR3 totals 15 residues. Here the CDR3 reads CASSSAQAGNSPLHF. CDR3 nucleotides: TGTGCCAGCAGCTCCGCCCAAGCCGGTAATTCACCCCTCCACTTT.